This entry lists 25 T cell receptor beta chains sequenced from one sample in a study of vaccination effects on CD4 cells after COVID-19. No antigen has been assigned to these receptors. TCRdb's table, derived via immunoSEQ multiplex PCR, lists solely in-frame clones and lacks some. The data show 25,000 to 35,000 clones, almost 85% seen once. Sequencing was preceded by expansion of antigen-specific CD4+ T cells with viral peptide pools in the ViraFEST assay. Culture proceeded for approximately 10 days, and CD4+ T cells were then isolated. Two-dose BNT162b2 or mRNA-1273 vaccination was given to participants. This specimen consisted of CD4+ T cells from PBMCs cultured with HCoV-NL63 spike peptides, obtained after COVID-19 vaccination. These TCRs come from a human donor who received a COVID-19 vaccine. Some clones in this sample may be carry-over from other donors' samples.

This clone came up a few times. V gene TRBV27 combines with J gene TRBJ2-7; 7 bases match TRBD1. The trim removed 6 bases at V and 0 bases at J, leaving 8 bases unmatched. Per the germline V gene, CDR1 is MNHEY and CDR2 is SMNVEV (reference sequence). This CDR3 has 15 amino acids. In DNA, the CDR3 is TGTGCCAGCAGACGGACAGGAGACATCTCCTACGAGCAGTACGTC. Its protein product is CASRRTGDISYEQYV.

The chain combines TRBV5-1 with TRBJ2-5; no clear D gene. The V end lost 2 bases, the J end lost 2 bases, and 13 bases lay between the germline ends. Germline V gene lookup returns CDR1 SGHRS and CDR2 YFSETQ. This CDR3 region has 15 residues. The CDR3 nucleotides read TGCGCCAGCAGCTTAGGTTCCAGCACACAAGAGACCCAGTACTTC. This sequence encodes CASSLGSSTQETQYF.

The rearrangement joins TRBV3-1 (or the pseudogene TRBV3-2) to TRBJ1-2; TRBD1 aligns across 8 bases. CDR1 is LGHDT and CDR2 is YNNKEL in the germline V gene (reference sequence). The CDR3 has 13 amino acids. The junction had 3 bases not matched to a gene; V was cut back by 4 bases and J by 5 bases. CDR3 in DNA: TGTGCCAGCAGCCTACAGGGGGAGTATGGCTACACCTTC. Amino acids: CASSLQGEYGYTF.

The gene calls are TRBV7-9 and TRBJ2-5; D is tentatively TRBD1 or TRBD2 (7 bases each). The V end lost 5 bases, the J end lost 7 bases, and 20 bases lay between the germline ends. Germline V CDR1 and CDR2: SEHNR, FQNEAQ (reference sequence). The CDR3 sequence is 15 residues long. This chain's CDR3 is CASSSTGQGGVTQYF. CDR3 nucleotide sequence: TGTGCCAGCAGCAGCACGGGGCAGGGGGGGGTGACCCAGTACTTC.

The chain employs TRBV18 and TRBJ2-2; the D is unclear. V shed 2 bases and J shed 0 bases, with 4 bases lying between them. This CDR3 comprises 14 residues. CDR1 is KGHSH, CDR2 LQKENI, per germline. The DNA of the CDR3 is TGTGCCAGCTCACCAGTGGCGAACACCGGGGAGCTGTTTTTT. It codes for CASSPVANTGELFF. Combining the CDR3 with reference TRBV18 and TRBJ2-2 gives the whole variable domain NAGVMQNPRHLVRRRGQEARLRCSPMKGHSHVYWYRQLPEEGLKFMVYLQKENIIDESGMPKERFSAEFPKEGPSILRIQQVVRGDSAAYFCASSPVANTGELFFGEGSRLTVL.

V is TRBV5-1 and J is TRBJ1-1; 8 bases line up with TRBD1. The germline V gene has CDR1 SGHRS and CDR2 YFSETQ. This CDR3 contains 14 residues. Trimming cost V 7 bases and J 1 base; bases outside gene matches: 6. The CDR3 DNA reads as TGCGCCAGCGGGGCAGGGGGCGAGAACACTGAAGCTTTCTTT. This gives the protein CASGAGGENTEAFF. Complete variable domain (other parts from reference TRBV5-1 and TRBJ1-1): KAGVTQTPRYLIKTRGQQVTLSCSPISGHRSVSWYQQTPGQGLQFLFEYFSETQRNKGNFPGRFSGRQFSNSRSEMNVSTLELGDSALYLCASGAGGENTEAFFGQGTRLTVV.

This rearrangement joins TRBV6-5 to TRBJ2-7, with a weak D call TRBD1 (6 bases). From germline, CDR1 is MNHEY and CDR2 SVGAGI. V gave up 6 bases and J gave up 0 bases, with 15 bases separating them. This CDR3 spans 15 amino acids. CDR3: CASRQGTSGSYEQYV. The CDR3 DNA reads as TGTGCCAGCAGACAGGGTACCAGCGGCTCCTACGAGCAGTACGTC.

The chain links TRBV19 to TRBJ1-2; possible D gene TRBD1, 6 bases. Germline V gene sequence: CDR1 LNHDA, CDR2 SQIVND (reference sequence). This CDR3 has 14 amino acids. The CDR3 region is CGSRGGRGVGGYTF. The DNA of the CDR3 is TGTGGCAGCCGGGGGGGCAGGGGAGTAGGTGGCTACACCTTC.

The genes are TRBV6-5 and TRBJ2-2; D remains ambiguous. The V end lost 4 bases, the J end lost 4 bases, and 10 bases lay between the germline ends. The CDR3 is made up of 14 amino acids. From germline, CDR1 is MNHEY and CDR2 SVGAGI. The CDR3 loop is CASSSWVSTGELFF. The CDR3 DNA reads as TGTGCCAGCAGTTCCTGGGTGAGCACCGGGGAGCTGTTTTTT.

This clone has a handful of counts. The V gene is TRBV10-2, the J gene TRBJ1-3; D uncertain. Deletions cut 7 bases from V and 0 bases from J, with 7 bases between. The length of the CDR3 is 13 residues. Germline-derived CDR1 and CDR2 are WSHSY and SAAADI. CDR3 nucleotides: TGCGCCAGCAAGGAAGCCTCTGGAAACACCATATATTTT. Translated, it gives CASKEASGNTIYF.

The rearrangement uses TRBV18 and TRBJ2-3; 8 bases map to TRBD2. Per germline, CDR1 KGHSH and CDR2 LQKENI. V shed 4 bases, J shed 2 bases, and the junction held 2 bases outside the gene matches. The CDR3 is made up of 14 amino acids. The CDR3, as DNA: TGTGCCAGCTCACAGCGGGGGTACACAGATACGCAGTATTTT. Translation: CASSQRGYTDTQYF.

This sequence joins TRBV12-3 or TRBV12-4 and TRBJ1-1; D gene unclear. V dropped 5 bases and J dropped 7 bases, with 8 bases sitting between them. This CDR3 region has 11 residues. The CDR3 sequence: CASSQRVEAFF. The CDR3 DNA follows: TGTGCCAGCAGTCAGAGGGTTGAAGCTTTCTTT.

Only a few counts were recorded for this clone. The rearrangement joins TRBV4-1 to TRBJ1-1, with D hard to call. Trimming removed 2 bases from V and 1 base from J, with 8 bases in between. From germline, CDR1 is MGHRA and CDR2 YSYEKL. The CDR3 extends over 14 amino acids. The CDR3 reads CASSQRGENTEAFF. The CDR3 coding sequence is TGCGCCAGCAGCCAACGGGGTGAGAACACTGAAGCTTTCTTT.

The chain is built from TRBV7-9 and TRBJ2-5, with D maybe TRBD2 (6 bases). Germline V gene data show CDR1 as SEHNR and CDR2 as FQNEAQ (reference sequence). Between the trimmed V and J ends, which lost 2 bases and 2 bases, there was a span of 12 bases. The CDR3 contains 15 residues. The CDR3 protein is CASSLKAGTQETQYF. CDR3 sequence (DNA): TGTGCCAGCAGCTTAAAGGCGGGGACTCAAGAGACCCAGTACTTC. The complete variable domain, with remaining parts taken from reference TRBV7-9 and TRBJ2-5, reads DTGVSQNPRHKITKRGQNVTFRCDPISEHNRLYWYRQTLGQGPEFLTYFQNEAQLEKSRLLSDRFSAERPKGSFSTLEIQRTEQGDSAMYLCASSLKAGTQETQYFGPGTRLLVL.

The chain joins TRBV2 to TRBJ1-2; unclear D gene. V was cut by 3 bases and J by 1 base, with 3 bases left in between. This CDR3 spans 12 amino acids. The germline gives CDR1 SNHLY, CDR2 FYNNEI. The CDR3 sequence is CASSDINYGYTF. CDR3 nucleotides: TGTGCCAGCAGTGACATTAACTATGGCTACACCTTC.

The chain carries TRBV24-1 and TRBJ1-5; a possible D gene is TRBD1 (5 bases). The CDR3 contains 14 residues. Germline V gives CDR1 KGHDR, CDR2 SFDVKD. With 4 bases removed from V and 4 bases from J, the gap between germline ends came to 10 bases. The CDR3 DNA follows: TGTGCCACCAGTGACATCGGGGGGAATCAGCCCCAGCATTTT. It yields the protein CATSDIGGNQPQHF.

This CDR3 reads CATSSTGPPTDTQYF. As DNA, the CDR3 is TGTGCCACCAGTTCCACGGGACCTCCCACAGATACGCAGTATTTT. V gene TRBV24-1 combines with J gene TRBJ2-3; D could derive from TRBD1 or TRBD2 (5 bases each). The CDR3 has 15 residues. CDR1 is KGHDR and CDR2 is SFDVKD in the germline V gene. The ends were cut back, 6 bases at V and 2 bases at J, with 14 bases in the middle.

The V and J genes are TRBV5-1 and TRBJ1-2, with TRBD1 matching over 9 bases. Trimming cost V 4 bases and J 7 bases; bases outside gene matches: 20. The CDR3 totals 18 residues. Germline V gene lookup returns CDR1 SGHRS and CDR2 YFSETQ. The CDR3 coding sequence is TGCGCCAGCAGCCAGCCCGGGACAGGGATTCGATCCTCAGGTGGCTACACCTTC. It codes for CASSQPGTGIRSSGGYTF.

The chain recombines TRBV4-3 with TRBJ1-4, with D tentatively TRBD1 (6 bases). Per germline, CDR1 LGHNA and CDR2 YSLEER. V shed 0 bases and J shed 1 base, with 15 bases lying between them. This CDR3 comprises 18 residues. The CDR3 here is CASSQDRPEGGTNEKLFF. CDR3 nucleotides: TGCGCCAGCAGCCAAGATCGACCGGAGGGGGGAACTAATGAAAAACTGTTTTTT.

V gene TRBV4-2 combines with J gene TRBJ2-3; 12 bases align to TRBD2. Germline V gene data show CDR1 as LGHNA and CDR2 as YNFKEQ. V was pared by 4 bases and J by 1 base, with 12 bases of the junction left unmatched. This CDR3 is 19 amino acids long. The CDR3 DNA follows: TGTGCCAGCAGCCCTCTTACTAGCGGGGGGAGTCCGGGCACAGATACGCAGTATTTT. Translating gives CASSPLTSGGSPGTDTQYF.

The chain carries TRBV2 and TRBJ2-2; D possibly corresponds to TRBD1 (6 bases). The V gene lost 8 bases and the J gene lost 5 bases, with 12 bases spanning the gap. This CDR3 region has 13 residues. Germline V gives CDR1 SNHLY, CDR2 FYNNEI. CDR3 in amino acids: CASRSTGTGELFF. For the CDR3, the DNA is TGTGCCAGCCGAAGTACAGGGACCGGGGAGCTGTTTTTT.

The table lists this clone with a count of one. This chain joins TRBV2 and TRBJ2-1, with unresolved D. This CDR3 is 12 amino acids long. V was pared by 5 bases and J by 10 bases, with 12 bases between. The V gene's germline CDR1 is SNHLY and CDR2 FYNNEI. Here the CDR3 reads CASSTHSDEQFF. CDR3 in DNA: TGTGCCAGCAGTACTCACAGCGACGAGCAGTTCTTC.

V is TRBV7-9 and J is TRBJ1-4, with 9 bases aligning to TRBD1. Germline V lookup: CDR1 SEHNR, CDR2 FQNEAQ (reference sequence). V lost 0 bases to trimming and J lost 5 bases; unmatched junction nucleotides: 1. This CDR3 has 15 residues. The CDR3 protein is CASSLAGTGNEKLFF. The CDR3 region has the DNA TGTGCCAGCAGCTTAGCGGGGACAGGGAATGAAAAACTGTTTTTT.

This clone was seen more than once but under ten times. The chain employs TRBV24-1 and TRBJ1-5, with D possibly being TRBD1 (6 bases). The CDR3 sequence is 14 residues long. Trimming removed 6 bases from V and 6 bases from J, with 14 bases in between. Germline lookup yields CDR1 KGHDR and CDR2 SFDVKD. The CDR3 nucleotides are TGTGCCACCAGTACCACAGGGAAAGCTCAGCCCCAGCATTTT. This translates into CATSTTGKAQPQHF.

The rearrangement uses TRBV7-2 and TRBJ1-2; 8 bases agree with TRBD1. This CDR3 region has 13 residues. V lost 5 bases, J lost 3 bases, and 2 bases stayed unmatched. The germline V gene has CDR1 SGHTA and CDR2 FQGNSA. This CDR3 reads CASSVDRDYGYTF. The CDR3 nucleotides read TGTGCCAGCAGCGTGGACAGGGACTATGGCTACACCTTC.